The next 31 T cell receptor beta chains were all read from a single sample in a study of spatial heterogeneity in lung cancer. Specified time point: blood at routine non-recurrence follow-up after resection. Whole RNA was taken from tumor, nontumor lung or frozen PBMC; it was then sequenced unsorted. TCRdb fed the 5' RACE reads into MiXCR, producing one record per CDR3 protein. The sample contains around 110,000 distinct CDR3 sequences, 12% of which appear only once. The sample in question was PBMCs, obtained at follow-up. The receptors originated from a male donor with early-stage non-small cell lung cancer.

This clonotype was detected ten times or more. The chain carries TRBV7-8 and TRBJ2-7; TRBD1 might be the D (5 bases). Germline loops: CDR1 SGHVS, CDR2 FQNEAQ. CDR3 length equals 14 residues. Trimming stripped 7 bases from V and 1 base from J, with 14 bases between. Here the CDR3 reads CASTLSGKSYEQYF. In nucleotides, the CDR3 is TGTGCCAGCACCCTCTCAGGGAAATCCTACGAGCAGTACTTC.

The chain has TRBV5-1 and TRBJ1-2; 7 nucleotides agree with TRBD1. J lost 5 bases, V lost 2 bases, and 3 bases had no gene match. The CDR3 consists of 13 residues. Per the germline V gene, CDR1 is SGHRS and CDR2 is YFSETQ. This CDR3 reads CASSFTGEYGYTF. In DNA, the CDR3 is TGCGCCAGCAGCTTTACAGGGGAATATGGCTACACCTTC. Together with reference TRBV5-1 and TRBJ1-2, the CDR3 gives the full variable domain: KAGVTQTPRYLIKTRGQQVTLSCSPISGHRSVSWYQQTPGQGLQFLFEYFSETQRNKGNFPGRFSGRQFSNSRSEMNVSTLELGDSALYLCASSFTGEYGYTFGSGTRLTVV.

V is TRBV29-1 and J is TRBJ2-5; tentatively, D is TRBD2 (7 bases). Germline-derived CDR1 and CDR2 are SQVTM and ANQGSEA. V lost 4 bases, J lost 2 bases, and 14 bases lay in between. The CDR3 sequence is 14 residues long. The CDR3 reads CSVGDGGLQETQYF. CDR3 nucleotide sequence: TGCAGCGTTGGTGACGGGGGGCTTCAAGAGACCCAGTACTTC.

This clonotype has a handful of counts. This chain's CDR3 is CASSLATNTGELFF. The DNA of the CDR3 is TGTGCCAGCAGCTTAGCGACTAACACCGGGGAGCTGTTTTTT. V gene TRBV11-2 combines with J gene TRBJ2-2, with D unclear. Trimming took off 1 base at V and 2 bases at J, with 5 bases between the two ends. Germline V gene data show CDR1 as SGHAT and CDR2 as FQNNGV. CDR3 length: 14 residues.

This clonotype showed up many times. The CDR3 DNA reads as TGTGCCAGCAGTCGCGGGGGGGCCTCTAATGAGCAGTTCTTC. Protein: CASSRGGASNEQFF. The gene calls are TRBV9 and TRBJ2-1; 9 nucleotides line up with TRBD2. The trim removed 5 bases at V and 7 bases at J, leaving 7 bases unmatched. The V gene's germline CDR1 is SGDLS and CDR2 YYNGEE. This CDR3 comprises 14 residues.

CDR3 nucleotide sequence: TGTGCCACCAGCCTTAGCGGGGGGGGCACAGATACGCAGTATTTT. This gives the protein CATSLSGGGTDTQYF. The chain uses TRBV15 and TRBJ2-3, with 11 bases aligning to TRBD2. Germline V CDR1 and CDR2: LNHNV, YYDKDF (reference sequence). V lost 5 bases, J lost 1 base, and 2 bases stayed unmatched. The CDR3 consists of 15 residues. Combining the CDR3 with reference TRBV15 and TRBJ2-3 gives the whole variable domain DAMVIQNPRYQVTQFGKPVTLSCSQTLNHNVMYWYQQKSSQAPKLLFHYYDKDFNNEADTPDNFQSRRPNTSFCFLDIRSPGLGDTAMYLCATSLSGGGTDTQYFGPGTRLTVL.

There are many counts of this clonotype. This rearrangement joins TRBV5-1 to TRBJ2-7; D perhaps matches TRBD1 (5 bases). Between the trimmed V and J ends, which lost 0 bases and 5 bases, there was a span of 9 bases. The germline CDR1 and CDR2 sequences are SGHRS and YFSETQ. This CDR3 has 13 residues. The CDR3 nucleotides read TGCGCCAGCAGCTTGGTCAGGGCTGACGAGCAGTACTTC. Translated, it gives CASSLVRADEQYF.

This clonotype was counted only a few times. The chain is built from TRBV27 and TRBJ1-1; D ambiguous. The CDR3 is 14 residues long. Germline V lookup: CDR1 MNHEY, CDR2 SMNVEV (reference sequence). Deletions cut 11 bases from V and 5 bases from J, with 21 bases between. The CDR3 DNA sequence: TGTGCCGACCTCTTAAGTTGTCGACGGACTGAAGCTTTCTTT. Translation: CADLLSCRRTEAFF.

In its sample, this clonotype was seen a few times. This chain joins TRBV9 and TRBJ1-1; 11 bases agree with TRBD1. Per germline, CDR1 SGDLS and CDR2 YYNGEE. V shed 3 bases and J 1 base; nucleotides not matched to a gene: 5. The CDR3 covers 16 residues. For the CDR3, the DNA is TGTGCCAGCAGCGCCGGGACAGGGGGAAAGAACACTGAAGCTTTCTTT. This sequence encodes CASSAGTGGKNTEAFF.

The CDR3 DNA is TGTGCCAGCAGTTTCTCCGGGGCTCAAGAGACCCAGTACTTC. Amino acids: CASSFSGAQETQYF. This rearrangement joins TRBV27 to TRBJ2-5; D may be TRBD1 or TRBD2 (5 bases each). Germline V gene lookup returns CDR1 MNHEY and CDR2 SMNVEV (reference sequence). The V gene lost 3 bases and the J gene lost 2 bases, with 10 bases spanning the gap. The CDR3 contains 14 residues.

This clonotype was detected a few times. CDR3 loop: CASSVESSYNEQFF. DNA for the CDR3: TGTGCCAGCAGCGTAGAGAGCTCCTACAATGAGCAGTTCTTC. The rearrangement joins TRBV9 to TRBJ2-1; D gene ambiguous. The CDR3 extends over 14 amino acids. Germline V gives CDR1 SGDLS, CDR2 YYNGEE. The V end was cut by 0 bases, the J end by 0 bases, with 4 bases between.

The chain is built from TRBV5-8 and TRBJ2-7; TRBD1 is a possible D gene (5 bases). The CDR3 length is 14 residues. The V gene lost 1 base and the J gene lost 2 bases, with 10 bases spanning the gap. CDR1 is SGHTS, CDR2 YDEGEE, per germline. CDR3 DNA: TGTGCCAGCAGCTTGAGATCAGGGACCTACGAGCAGTACTTC. It codes for CASSLRSGTYEQYF.

There are a few counts of this clonotype. The CDR3 here is CASSQDSAGGQFF. DNA for the CDR3: TGCGCCAGCAGCCAAGATTCGGCGGGAGGGCAGTTCTTC. This chain uses TRBV4-3 with TRBJ2-1, with 8 bases lining up with TRBD2. The V gene end was trimmed by 0 bases and the J gene end by 12 bases; junction bases not matched to a gene: 4. CDR3 length: 13 amino acids. Per the germline V gene, CDR1 is LGHNA and CDR2 is YSLEER.

In this sample, this clonotype turned up a few times. This chain uses TRBV5-4 with TRBJ1-5; 8 bases are a match to TRBD1. The ends lost 4 bases at V and 11 bases at J; junction bases unmatched: 8. Germline CDR1 is SGHNT and CDR2 is YYREEE (reference sequence). There are 13 residues in the CDR3. The CDR3 loop reads CASSPGQGDTQHF. For the CDR3, the DNA is TGTGCCAGCAGCCCTGGACAGGGAGATACCCAGCATTTT.

This chain uses TRBV2 with TRBJ2-3, with D hard to call. Trimming removed 4 bases at V and 0 bases at J, with 11 bases between. The germline gives CDR1 SNHLY, CDR2 FYNNEI. The CDR3 is 15 amino acids. The CDR3 loop is CASSVTRTSTDTQYF. The CDR3 DNA reads TGTGCCAGCAGTGTCACCCGTACGAGCACAGATACGCAGTATTTT.

In its sample, this clonotype was seen many times. CDR3 region: CASSLLWRARGALNEQFF. As DNA, the CDR3 is TGTGCCAGCAGTTTACTGTGGAGGGCGCGGGGGGCCCTCAATGAGCAGTTCTTC. The V call is TRBV28, the J call TRBJ2-1; 8 positions agree with TRBD2. This CDR3 region has 18 residues. After removal of 2 bases from V and 6 bases from J, the junction contained 15 bases not matched to a gene. The germline CDR1 and CDR2 sequences are MDHEN and SYDVKM.

The sample holds a few counts of this clonotype. The rearrangement uses TRBV20-1 and TRBJ2-7; no reliable D call. Germline V gene data show CDR1 as DFQATT and CDR2 as SNEGSKA (reference sequence). V was trimmed by 0 bases and J by 6 bases, leaving 6 bases between them. This CDR3 is built from 11 residues. The CDR3 loop reads CSAREAVEQYF. CDR3 in DNA: TGCAGTGCTAGAGAGGCCGTCGAGCAGTACTTC.

This clonotype showed up just once. The chain has TRBV11-3 and TRBJ2-5; the D is unclear. CDR1 and CDR2 (germline): SGHNT, YENEEA. Trimming pared 1 base from V and 3 bases from J, leaving 9 bases between. The CDR3 is 14 amino acids. The CDR3 sequence: CASSLGARKETQYF. CDR3 bases: TGTGCCAGCAGCTTAGGCGCCCGCAAAGAGACCCAGTACTTC.

This clonotype was recorded many times. V is TRBV4-1 and J is TRBJ1-2; perhaps TRBD1 as D (5 bases). Germline V lookup: CDR1 MGHRA, CDR2 YSYEKL. V lost 1 base to trimming and J lost 0 bases, with 9 bases between them. The CDR3 contains 15 residues. The CDR3 DNA sequence: TGCGCCAGCAGCCAAGGACAGCAAGCTAACTATGGCTACACCTTC. Protein sequence: CASSQGQQANYGYTF.

This clonotype was seen more than once but under ten times. V usage is TRBV4-2 and J usage is TRBJ2-7; D is possibly TRBD2 (5 bases). CDR1 LGHNA and CDR2 YNFKEQ come from the germline V gene. This CDR3 region has 16 residues. Between the trimmed V and J ends, which lost 0 bases and 0 bases, there was a span of 12 bases. The CDR3 is CASSQDGNSVSYEQYF. DNA for the CDR3: TGTGCCAGCAGCCAAGACGGCAATAGCGTCTCCTACGAGCAGTACTTC.

The J gene is TRBJ2-2, the V gene TRBV6-1, with 8 bases aligning to TRBD1. The germline V gene encodes CDR1 MNHNS and CDR2 SASEGT. This CDR3 has 14 amino acids. V was clipped by 2 bases and J by 6 bases; unmatched bases: 2. The chain's CDR3 is CASSEQDRAGELFF. The CDR3 region has the DNA TGTGCCAGCAGTGAACAGGACAGGGCCGGGGAGCTGTTTTTT.

The J gene is TRBJ1-2, the V gene TRBV20-1, with 7 positions matching TRBD1. Trimming cost V 0 bases and J 6 bases; bases outside gene matches: 7. CDR3 length: 14 amino acids. CDR1 and CDR2 (germline): DFQATT, SNEGSKA (reference sequence). CDR3 sequence: CSAREFWDSHGYTF. In DNA form, the CDR3 reads TGCAGTGCTAGAGAATTTTGGGACAGTCATGGCTACACCTTC.

The V call is TRBV10-3, the J call TRBJ1-6; perhaps TRBD1 as D (6 bases). The germline CDR1 and CDR2 sequences are ENHRY and SYGVKD. V lost 7 bases and J 7 bases, leaving 17 bases between the germline ends. This CDR3 is built from 15 residues. CDR3 nucleotides: TGTGCCATCAAGGGGACATTGGTACTAAATTCACCCCTCCACTTT. It translates to CAIKGTLVLNSPLHF.

This clonotype was seen at least ten times. The chain combines TRBV7-3 with TRBJ2-1; the D is unclear. Trimming removed 4 bases from V and 5 bases from J, with 6 bases in between. Germline values: CDR1 SGHTA, CDR2 FQGTGA. This CDR3 has 12 residues. This CDR3 is CASSSLDNEQFF. The DNA of the CDR3 is TGTGCCAGCAGCTCGTTAGACAATGAGCAGTTCTTC.

The chain uses TRBV28 and TRBJ2-5; 14 bases fit TRBD2. Trimming removed 6 bases from V and 4 bases from J; junction bases left unmatched: 10. Germline V lookup: CDR1 MDHEN, CDR2 SYDVKM. The CDR3 covers 17 residues. DNA for the CDR3: TGTGCCAGCAGCGGACTTCGACTAGCGGGGGGGCGAGAGACCCAGTACTTC. Translating it yields CASSGLRLAGGRETQYF.

This clonotype was recorded a few times. The CDR3 sequence: CASSSSPGPGSYNEQFF. DNA of the CDR3: TGTGCCAGCAGTTCCTCCCCGGGACCCGGCTCCTACAATGAGCAGTTCTTC. The gene calls are TRBV27 and TRBJ2-1; D tentatively fits TRBD1 or TRBD2 (5 bases each). Trimming removed 4 bases at V and 0 bases at J, with 16 bases between. The V gene's germline CDR1 is MNHEY and CDR2 SMNVEV (reference sequence). There are 17 residues in the CDR3.

This clonotype occurred a few times. The V and J genes are TRBV6-4 and TRBJ2-1; 8 nucleotides agree with TRBD2. This CDR3 spans 14 amino acids. J gave up 4 bases and V 4 bases, and 3 bases lay outside the gene matches. In germline, CDR1 is MRHNA, CDR2 SNTAGT. The CDR3 DNA is TGTGCCAGCAGTGGACTAGCGCAGTACAATGAGCAGTTCTTC. Its translation is CASSGLAQYNEQFF.

The chain links TRBV5-5 to TRBJ2-1; 8 bases map to TRBD2. This CDR3 is built from 15 residues. Germline V CDR1 and CDR2: SGHKS, YYEKEE (reference sequence). V was clipped by 3 bases and J by 0 bases; unmatched bases: 2. For the CDR3, the DNA is TGTGCCAGCAGCTCACTAGCGGACTCCTACAATGAGCAGTTCTTC. Residues: CASSSLADSYNEQFF.

The rearrangement joins TRBV4-3 to TRBJ2-3; D may be TRBD1 or TRBD2 (6 bases each). The V gene's germline CDR1 is LGHNA and CDR2 YSLEER. V dropped 2 bases and J dropped 4 bases, with 16 bases sitting between them. This CDR3 comprises 16 residues. The CDR3 bases are TGCGCCAGCAGCCAACAAAGCGGGCAGGGGTCAGATACGCAGTATTTT. Translation: CASSQQSGQGSDTQYF.

V gene TRBV5-4 combines with J gene TRBJ2-1; 10 nucleotides agree with TRBD1. The CDR3 runs to 15 residues. The trim removed 4 bases at V and 5 bases at J, leaving 6 bases unmatched. Germline V gives CDR1 SGHNT, CDR2 YYREEE (reference sequence). This CDR3 is CASSPPGTGDNEQFF. DNA for the CDR3: TGTGCCAGCAGCCCCCCCGGGACAGGGGACAATGAGCAGTTCTTC. The entire variable domain, with the rest obtained from reference TRBV5-4 and TRBJ2-1, is as follows: ETGVTQSPTHLIKTRGQQVTLRCSSQSGHNTVSWYQQALGQGPQFIFQYYREEENGRGNFPPRFSGLQFPNYSSELNVNALELDDSALYLCASSPPGTGDNEQFFGPGTRLTVL.

V usage is TRBV6-4 and J usage is TRBJ2-3; D is possibly TRBD2 (5 bases). The CDR3 runs 14 residues. Per the germline V gene, CDR1 is MRHNA and CDR2 is SNTAGT. V shed 3 bases and J shed 6 bases, with 13 bases lying between them. In DNA form, the CDR3 reads TGTGCCAGCAGTGAAGACGGGATAGTGGATACGCAGTATTTT. This sequence encodes CASSEDGIVDTQYF.